This T cell receptor (beta chain) was recorded in a study of blood T cells in healthy people across ages. Germline V gene lookup returns CDR1 DFQATT and CDR2 SNEGSKA (reference sequence). Trimming pared 0 bases from V and 6 bases from J, leaving 23 bases between. The CDR3 totals 17 residues. Together with a sample-barcoded 5' primer, a J-beta primer mix was included in a second PCR lasting about 6 to 11 cycles. TCRdb reanalysed the 5' RACE reads using MiXCR and keeps one entry per CDR3 protein. The sample records fewer than 900,000 distinct CDR3 sequences, around 48% being singletons. The rearrangement links TRBV20-1 to TRBJ1-1; D is perhaps TRBD1 (5 bases). This TCR came from a woman between 55 and 75 years old in good health. Sequencing was performed on blood. The CDR3: CSARDPRQGLKNPEAFF. The CDR3 nucleotides are TGCAGTGCTAGAGATCCGAGGCAGGGCCTTAAAAACCCTGAAGCTTTCTTT.